The 11 T cell receptor beta chains presented below share a single source sample, sequenced in a study of glioma-infiltrating T cells (TCRdb year 2016). The sequencing machine was an Illumina MiSeq. TCR alpha and beta CDR3 regions were amplified with the iRepertoire nested amplicon-rescue multiplex PCR (arm-PCR) platform from RNA. TCRdb itself trimmed the public reads at Q25 with fastp, ran MiXCR and retained productive beta chains. Each record represents a unique CDR3 protein, reported with the most common genes and DNA among its rows. The sample profile shows approximately 120,000 distinct CDR3 sequences; roughly 20% of them were found once. In total, the top ten clones hold approximately 16% of the sample. Sequenced input: glioma tissue, nonneoplastic brain tissue, or PBMCs (not recorded which). The receptors originated from a human donor with low-grade glioma or glioblastoma, undergoing nonglioma brain surgery, or in good health (not recorded which).

Concerning this clonotype itself: Since a much larger clone is just one base distant, this may be a read error. The chain is built from TRBV4-1 and TRBJ2-4; D is undetermined. Germline CDR1 reads MGHRA; CDR2 reads YSYEKL. V was shortened by 2 bases and J by 0 bases, with 14 bases between the two germline ends. The CDR3 runs to 17 residues. The CDR3 loop reads CASSQFVLGLAKNIQYF. CDR3 bases: TGCGCCAGCAGCCAATTCGTGTTGGGCCTAGCCAAAAACATTCAGTACTTC.

This clonotype was observed a handful of times. This chain connects TRBV29-1 to TRBJ2-1; 10 bases are shared with TRBD2. The germline CDR1 and CDR2 sequences are SQVTM and ANQGSEA. Losses at the gene ends were 6 bases for V and 10 bases for J; bases not matched to a gene: 12. The CDR3 loop spans 14 amino acids. The CDR3 nucleotides are TGCAGCGTGTACCAGCGGGAGGGCCTTCGAGAGCAGTTCTTC. As protein: CSVYQREGLREQFF.

The chain combines TRBV29-1 with TRBJ2-4, with D tentatively TRBD2 (5 bases). The germline V gene encodes CDR1 SQVTM and CDR2 ANQGSEA. There are 14 residues in the CDR3. Trimming removed 2 bases from V and 7 bases from J, with 15 bases in between. CDR3 sequence: CSVELAGGWNIQYF. CDR3 DNA sequence: TGCAGCGTTGAATTGGCAGGAGGTTGGAACATTCAGTACTTC.

The chain couples TRBV19 to TRBJ2-6; D gene uncertain. The CDR3 length is 14 residues. V was shortened by 9 bases and J by 2 bases, with 11 bases between the two germline ends. CDR1 and CDR2 (germline): LNHDA, SQIVND (reference sequence). Written as DNA, the CDR3 is TGTGCCAGCACCGACGGACCTGGGGCCAACGTCCTGACTTTC. Protein product: CASTDGPGANVLTF.

This clonotype has ten or more counts. V and J are TRBV7-8 and TRBJ1-5; D is uncertain. This CDR3 contains 13 residues. Looked up from germline, CDR1 is SGHVS and CDR2 is FQNEAQ. The V end was cut by 6 bases, the J end by 9 bases, with 15 bases between. The DNA for the CDR3 is TGTGCCAGCAGTCCTGACGTAAGTCGGCCCCAGCATTTT. Its translation: CASSPDVSRPQHF. Full variable domain (outside the CDR3, taken from reference TRBV7-8 and TRBJ1-5): GAGVSQSPRYKVAKRGQDVALRCDPISGHVSLFWYQQALGQGPEFLTYFQNEAQLDKSGLPSDRFFAERPEGSVSTLKIQRTQQEDSAVYLCASSPDVSRPQHFGDGTRLSIL.

The chain joins TRBV5-1 to TRBJ2-1; 13 bases fit TRBD2. This CDR3 is built from 18 residues. J lost 0 bases, V lost 4 bases, and 7 bases had no gene match. Germline values: CDR1 SGHRS, CDR2 YFSETQ. CDR3: CASSPGLAGLTSYNEQFF. The CDR3 DNA follows: TGCGCCAGCAGCCCGGGACTAGCGGGACTAACCTCCTACAATGAGCAGTTCTTC.

Ten or more counts support this clonotype. The rearrangement links TRBV6-1 to TRBJ1-3, with D possibly TRBD1 on 6 matching bases. Deletions cut 7 bases from V and 1 base from J, with 17 bases between. The CDR3 is 16 residues long. Per the germline V gene, CDR1 is MNHNS and CDR2 is SASEGT. The CDR3 spells CASTSTGGASGNTIYF. The CDR3, as DNA: TGTGCCAGCACCTCGACCGGGGGCGCTTCTGGAAACACCATATATTTT.

The table lists this clonotype with many counts. The V call is TRBV6-1, the J call TRBJ2-1, with a tentative D call TRBD2 (6 bases). CDR1 and CDR2 from the germline V gene are MNHNS and SASEGT. Trimming took 6 bases from V and 2 from J, leaving 14 bases between them. This CDR3 is 15 amino acids long. CDR3 DNA sequence: TGTGCCAGCAGCCGTAGCGGAGCCCCCTACAATGAGCAGTTCTTC. It translates to CASSRSGAPYNEQFF.

This clonotype has ten or more counts. The junction shows a germline mismatch at one end, possibly a read error. The chain couples TRBV7-7 to TRBJ2-5; 9 bases align to TRBD1. CDR1 and CDR2 from the germline V gene are SSHAT and FNYEAQ (reference sequence). The CDR3 contains 14 residues. The CDR3 DNA is TGTGCTAGCAGCCGACAGGGGGGCCAAGAGACCCAGTACTTC. Translating gives CASSRQGGQETQYF.

In this sample, this clonotype turned up many times. The chain recombines TRBV20-1 with TRBJ2-3; 7 bases line up with TRBD2. Germline V gives CDR1 DFQATT, CDR2 SNEGSKA (reference sequence). The V segment lost 0 bases and the J segment 4 bases; nucleotides outside the gene matches: 7. The CDR3 is made up of 15 amino acids. The CDR3 protein is CSARDLAGVPDTQYF. The CDR3 DNA reads as TGCAGTGCTAGAGACTTGGCGGGAGTCCCAGATACGCAGTATTTT.

The chain couples TRBV29-1 to TRBJ2-7; the D gene is possibly TRBD2 (6 bases). The CDR3 loop spans 11 amino acids. Germline CDR1 and CDR2: SQVTM and ANQGSEA. Trimming pared 6 bases from V and 6 bases from J, leaving 12 bases between. CDR3 nucleotides: TGCAGCGTATCAACCGGGGGCGAGCAGTACTTC. Protein product: CSVSTGGEQYF.